The T cell receptor (beta chain) described here comes from a study of regulatory T cells in long-lasting Graves disease. Study observations and caveats: Less diverse TCR repertoires were seen in persistent Graves' patients than in newly diagnosed ones.

The time point: newly diagnosed GD, antithyroid drugs for less than 3 months. The TCR library was made from RNA that had been extracted from PBMCs in TRIzol. Patients were from an endocrinology department in Xi'an, China. Germline-derived CDR1 and CDR2 are MGHRA and YSYEKL. V lost 1 base to trimming and J lost 2 bases; unmatched junction nucleotides: 10. The CDR3 extends over 19 amino acids. The sample holds a few counts of this clonotype. Its target is unknown. Assembly of TCR beta libraries relied on iRepertoire HTBI primers together with Arm-PCR of CDR3 regions. TCRdb re-called the multiplex PCR reads with MiXCR, one entry per CDR3 protein. The table shows around 400,000 distinct CDR3 sequences, with about a sixth occurring only once.

The TCR originated in a female donor with Graves disease. Source: peripheral blood mononuclear cells (PBMCs), taken at new diagnosis, from a patient treated with antithyroid drugs. The chain uses TRBV4-1 and TRBJ2-2; 10 positions match TRBD1. CDR3 DNA sequence: TGCGCCAGCAGCCAAGCGAAGGGACAGGGGACACCAAACACCGGGGAGCTGTTTTTT. This sequence encodes CASSQAKGQGTPNTGELFF.